These 13 T cell receptor beta chains share one sample of origin, sequenced in a study of PD-L1 blockade in urothelial cancer. Time point specified: pretreatment peripheral blood. Sequenced by immunoSEQ multiplex PCR; TCRdb stores in-frame clones only, minus some. The sample includes approximately 52,000 clones, approximately 77% of them seen just once. This sample comprised PBMCs, obtained around atezolizumab (anti-PD-L1) treatment. Receptors originate from a man aged 65 to 85 with urothelial cancer.

This clone appeared a single time. The V call is TRBV5-4, the J call TRBJ2-3; possible D gene TRBD1, 5 bases. Germline V gene lookup returns CDR1 SGHNT and CDR2 YYREEE (reference sequence). With 0 bases removed from V and 1 base from J, the gap between germline ends came to 9 bases. The CDR3 runs 15 residues. CDR3 nucleotides: TGTGCCAGCAGCTTGGGTCAGGGCCGCACAGATACGCAGTATTTT. Protein product: CASSLGQGRTDTQYF.

The genes are TRBV5-6 and TRBJ2-3; TRBD1 might be the D (7 bases). The germline gives CDR1 SGHDT, CDR2 YYEEEE. This CDR3 is 16 amino acids long. V was cut by 5 bases and J by 2 bases, with 18 bases left in between. The CDR3 here is CASSLRGDSFTDTQYF. In DNA form, the CDR3 reads TGTGCCAGCAGTCTCAGGGGGGACTCGTTCACAGATACGCAGTATTTT.

The chain recombines TRBV5-1 with TRBJ2-5; TRBD2 matches at 8 bases. CDR1 and CDR2 from the germline V gene are SGHRS and YFSETQ. This CDR3 spans 15 amino acids. Trimming removed 1 base from V and 4 bases from J; junction bases left unmatched: 6. The CDR3, as DNA: TGCGCCAGCAGCTTGAAAACGGGAGGGGGAGAGACCCAGTACTTC. Residues: CASSLKTGGGETQYF.

The CDR3 loop reads CASSQEARTSANTGELFF. The CDR3 nucleotides read TGCGCCAGCAGCCAAGAAGCGCGGACTAGCGCCAACACCGGGGAGCTGTTTTTT. The chain couples TRBV4-1 to TRBJ2-2; TRBD2 matches at 9 bases. Germline CDR1 MGHRA, CDR2 YSYEKL. Unmatched junction bases numbered 7, after V lost 0 bases and J lost 2 bases. This CDR3 comprises 18 residues.

This clone showed up just once. The chain recombines TRBV4-3 with TRBJ1-3, with D perhaps matching TRBD1 (5 bases). This CDR3 is built from 16 residues. Germline CDR1 LGHNA, CDR2 YSLEER. Between the trimmed V and J ends, which lost 2 bases and 4 bases, there was a span of 15 bases. CDR3 in amino acids: CASSQMGRAYGNTIYF. The CDR3 DNA reads as TGCGCCAGCAGCCAAATGGGCAGGGCGTACGGAAACACCATATATTTT.

The chain couples TRBV27 to TRBJ2-1, with 8 bases lining up with TRBD2. Per the germline V gene, CDR1 is MNHEY and CDR2 is SMNVEV (reference sequence). J was trimmed by 5 bases and V by 8 bases; bases with no gene match: 14. The CDR3 is made up of 16 amino acids. CDR3 loop: CASRTISGVLHNEQFF. Written as DNA, the CDR3 is TGTGCCAGCCGGACTATTAGCGGGGTTCTCCACAATGAGCAGTTCTTC.

The chain carries TRBV29-1 and TRBJ1-1; 7 bases are a match to TRBD1. CDR1 SQVTM and CDR2 ANQGSEA come from the germline V gene. The CDR3 covers 13 residues. The ends lost 3 bases at V and 4 bases at J; junction bases unmatched: 5. This CDR3 reads CSVERGQGTEAFF. DNA for the CDR3: TGCAGCGTTGAGAGGGGGCAGGGCACTGAAGCTTTCTTT.

This clone is a singleton in its sample. This chain's CDR3 is CAISMQEGTGELFF. The CDR3 DNA sequence: TGTGCCATCAGTATGCAAGAGGGAACCGGGGAGCTGTTTTTT. This chain uses TRBV10-3 with TRBJ2-2, with D perhaps TRBD2 (5 bases). Germline CDR1 reads ENHRY; CDR2 reads SYGVKD. This CDR3 spans 14 amino acids. V dropped 5 bases and J dropped 5 bases, with 12 bases sitting between them.

As concerns this clone: One end of the junction is discordant with germline, which a read error may explain. The J gene is TRBJ1-1, the V gene TRBV7-8, with D perhaps TRBD1 (5 bases). Germline values: CDR1 SGHVS, CDR2 FQNEAQ. The CDR3 sequence is 14 residues long. The DNA of the CDR3 is TGTGCCAGCAGCTTAGCCGTGGAATTCAGGGAACGCGTCTTT. Amino acid sequence: CASSLAVEFRERVF.

This clone was counted between two and nine times. This chain connects TRBV7-2 to TRBJ1-5; 7 bases match TRBD1. J was trimmed by 7 bases and V by 7 bases; bases with no gene match: 7. The CDR3 runs to 13 residues. Germline V gene lookup returns CDR1 SGHTA and CDR2 FQGNSA. CDR3 nucleotide sequence: TGTGCCAGCAAGAGAGGGGGCTCACAGCCCCAGCATTTT. This encodes CASKRGGSQPQHF.

The chain joins TRBV4-3 to TRBJ2-7; 8 bases are a match to TRBD2. This CDR3 comprises 15 residues. The V segment lost 0 bases and the J segment 4 bases; nucleotides outside the gene matches: 5. CDR1 and CDR2 from the germline V gene are LGHNA and YSLEER. The DNA for the CDR3 is TGCGCCAGCAGCCAAGAATCGGGCGGGGGGTACGAGCAGTACTTC. Its translation: CASSQESGGGYEQYF.

The V and J genes are TRBV29-1 and TRBJ1-1; weak D call: TRBD1 (6 bases). Deletions cut 5 bases from V and 8 bases from J, with 12 bases between. CDR1 is SQVTM, CDR2 ANQGSEA, per germline. The CDR3 is 11 residues long. The CDR3 nucleotides read TGCAGCGTTATCCGGACAGCAGAAGCTTTCTTT. It is translated as CSVIRTAEAFF.

The genes are TRBV27 and TRBJ2-3; 12 bases match TRBD2. V lost 5 bases, J lost 4 bases, and 7 bases stayed unmatched. Per germline, CDR1 MNHEY and CDR2 SMNVEV (reference sequence). The CDR3 is made up of 16 amino acids. The CDR3 DNA reads TGTGCCAGCAGTCCAGGACTAGCGGGGATTGCAGATACGCAGTATTTT. This gives the protein CASSPGLAGIADTQYF.